A single sample gave rise to the 23 T cell receptor beta chains below, sequenced in a study of blood T cell repertoires in COVID-19. The method was immunoSEQ multiplex PCR; TCRdb's version includes in-frame clones alone and lacks a portion of them. The repertoire holds about 140,000 clones, with over 80% as singletons. The specimen was peripheral blood. These receptors were obtained from a man aged 60-69 years with active or convalescent COVID-19.

This clone has a handful of counts. The chain employs TRBV28 and TRBJ2-7; 12 bases map to TRBD2. Germline V CDR1 and CDR2: MDHEN, SYDVKM. V lost 5 bases and J lost 4; bases outside the gene matches: 3. The CDR3 has 14 residues. CDR3 in DNA: TGTGCCAGCAGTGCGACTAGCGGGAGATACGAGCAGTACTTC. As protein: CASSATSGRYEQYF. The complete variable domain, with remaining parts taken from reference TRBV28 and TRBJ2-7, reads DVKVTQSSRYLVKRTGEKVFLECVQDMDHENMFWYRQDPGLGLRLIYFSYDVKMKEKGDIPEGYSVSREKKERFSLILESASTNQTSMYLCASSATSGRYEQYFGPGTRLTVT.

This clone was detected many times. This sequence joins TRBV2 and TRBJ1-4; 9 bases fit TRBD1. This CDR3 is 16 amino acids long. With 6 bases clipped from V and 8 bases from J, the junction kept 13 bases outside the gene matches. In germline, CDR1 is SNHLY, CDR2 FYNNEI. In DNA form, the CDR3 reads TGTGCCAGCAGGGACCCGACAGGGGGATTCGGAGAAAAACTGTTTTTT. It translates to CASRDPTGGFGEKLFF.

The V call is TRBV29-1, the J call TRBJ2-1; 7 bases line up with TRBD2. Trimming removed 0 bases from V and 7 bases from J; junction bases left unmatched: 6. The CDR3 extends over 14 amino acids. Germline loops: CDR1 SQVTM, CDR2 ANQGSEA. CDR3 amino acids: CSVEDFRRGNEQFF. The CDR3 coding sequence is TGCAGCGTTGAAGACTTCAGGCGGGGGAATGAGCAGTTCTTC.

This clone was recorded only once. The chain employs TRBV7-8 and TRBJ1-1; 10 nucleotides agree with TRBD1. CDR1 is SGHVS, CDR2 FQNEAQ, per germline. V lost 4 bases and J lost 4; bases outside the gene matches: 3. The CDR3 loop spans 14 amino acids. The CDR3 sequence is CASSSRTGGTEAFF. The DNA for the CDR3 is TGTGCCAGCAGCTCACGGACAGGGGGCACTGAAGCTTTCTTT.

For the CDR3, the DNA is TGTGCCAGCAGCTCCGTCGAAAGGAGGGGGACCCAGTACTTC. Protein product: CASSSVERRGTQYF. This chain joins TRBV11-2 and TRBJ2-5, with a possible D match to TRBD2 (6 bases). This CDR3 comprises 14 residues. Germline CDR1 is SGHAT and CDR2 is FQNNGV. Trimming pared 4 bases from V and 7 bases from J, leaving 16 bases between.

The rearrangement joins TRBV5-1 to TRBJ2-3; possible D gene TRBD2, 7 bases. CDR1 is SGHRS, CDR2 YFSETQ, per germline. This CDR3 is built from 16 residues. V lost 4 bases and J 4 bases, leaving 19 bases between the germline ends. CDR3: CASSPQRGGGPDTQYF. The CDR3 coding sequence is TGCGCCAGCAGCCCACAAAGGGGGGGAGGCCCAGATACGCAGTATTTT. Complete variable domain (other parts from reference TRBV5-1 and TRBJ2-3): KAGVTQTPRYLIKTRGQQVTLSCSPISGHRSVSWYQQTPGQGLQFLFEYFSETQRNKGNFPGRFSGRQFSNSRSEMNVSTLELGDSALYLCASSPQRGGGPDTQYFGPGTRLTVL.

Concerning this clone: One end of the junction fails to match germline, which may point to a read error. This chain uses TRBV7-3 with TRBJ1-1; D unresolved. The CDR3 is made up of 13 amino acids. Germline CDR1 SGHTA, CDR2 FQGTGA. The CDR3 DNA reads TGCCCGACGATTCAAGGGAGGAACACTGAAGCTTTCTTT. The encoded protein is CPTIQGRNTEAFF.

This chain links TRBV5-5 with TRBJ2-7; TRBD2 is a possible D gene (5 bases). CDR3 length equals 15 residues. In germline, CDR1 is SGHKS, CDR2 YYEKEE (reference sequence). V was pared by 0 bases and J by 3 bases, with 13 bases between. This CDR3 is CASSLEGLAVYEQYF. The DNA for the CDR3 is TGTGCCAGCAGCTTGGAGGGCCTAGCTGTCTACGAGCAGTACTTC.

This chain joins TRBV6-2 or TRBV6-3 and TRBJ1-5; D gene ambiguous. With 2 bases removed from V and 1 base from J, the gap between germline ends came to 9 bases. The CDR3 contains 15 residues. Germline V CDR1 and CDR2: MNHEY, SVGEGT. CDR3 DNA: TGTGCCAGCAGTTACCAACACAGCAGCAATCAGCCCCAGCATTTT. Protein product: CASSYQHSSNQPQHF.

This clone was recorded once. The CDR3 coding sequence is TGTGCCAGCAGCTTAAGGTGGCGGAATGAGCAGTTCTTC. Translation gives CASSLRWRNEQFF. This sequence joins TRBV7-2 and TRBJ2-1; D is undetermined. Trimming left V 2 bases short and J 7 bases short, with 9 bases between. The CDR3 is 13 amino acids. The germline V gene encodes CDR1 SGHTA and CDR2 FQGNSA. Combining the CDR3 with reference TRBV7-2 and TRBJ2-1 gives the whole variable domain GAGVSQSPSNKVTEKGKDVELRCDPISGHTALYWYRQSLGQGLEFLIYFQGNSAPDKSGLPSDRFSAERTGGSVSTLTIQRTQQEDSAVYLCASSLRWRNEQFFGPGTRLTVL.

The V call is TRBV10-1, the J call TRBJ1-6; D is perhaps TRBD1 (6 bases). The CDR3 covers 14 residues. The V gene lost 4 bases and the J gene lost 6 bases, with 10 bases spanning the gap. CDR1 is WNHNN and CDR2 is SYGVQD in the germline V gene (reference sequence). CDR3 residues: CASSGTELNSPLHF. The CDR3, as DNA: TGCGCCAGCAGTGGGACAGAACTTAATTCACCCCTCCACTTT.

This chain links TRBV28 with TRBJ1-6, with TRBD1 matching 7 bases. Germline CDR1 is MDHEN and CDR2 is SYDVKM. With V trimmed by 6 bases and J by 10 bases, 9 bases remained unmatched. The CDR3 has 14 amino acids. CDR3 loop: CASSRTAGGSPLHF. The CDR3 coding sequence is TGTGCCAGCAGCAGGACGGCAGGGGGATCACCCCTCCACTTT. Combining the CDR3 with reference TRBV28 and TRBJ1-6 gives the whole variable domain DVKVTQSSRYLVKRTGEKVFLECVQDMDHENMFWYRQDPGLGLRLIYFSYDVKMKEKGDIPEGYSVSREKKERFSLILESASTNQTSMYLCASSRTAGGSPLHFGNGTRLTVT.

The chain links TRBV6-5 to TRBJ1-5; D is unresolved. The CDR3 runs to 15 residues. Germline lookup yields CDR1 MNHEY and CDR2 SVGAGI. Trimming took 0 bases from V and 1 from J, leaving 7 bases between them. The CDR3 DNA reads TGTGCCAGCAGTTACTCTCTGCAGAGCAATCAGCCCCAGCATTTT. This sequence encodes CASSYSLQSNQPQHF.

V usage is TRBV5-1 and J usage is TRBJ2-4; 9 nucleotides match TRBD1. The J segment lost 3 bases and the V segment lost 0 bases, leaving 7 bases of the junction unmatched. Germline-derived CDR1 and CDR2 are SGHRS and YFSETQ. The CDR3 is 17 amino acids. The CDR3 bases are TGCGCCAGCAGCTTGGGCCCCACAGGGGGCAGCAAAAACATTCAGTACTTC. Residues: CASSLGPTGGSKNIQYF.

The chain couples TRBV5-6 to TRBJ2-7, with D tentatively TRBD1 (5 bases). This CDR3 contains 12 residues. Germline CDR1 reads SGHDT; CDR2 reads YYEEEE. Between the trimmed V and J ends, which lost 2 bases and 4 bases, there was a span of 7 bases. CDR3 region: CASSLQVYEQYF. As DNA, the CDR3 is TGTGCCAGCAGCTTACAGGTATACGAGCAGTACTTC.

The chain carries TRBV19 and TRBJ2-1, with D tentatively TRBD1 (5 bases). Germline lookup yields CDR1 LNHDA and CDR2 SQIVND (reference sequence). V was trimmed by 6 bases and J by 3 bases, leaving 15 bases between them. The CDR3 loop spans 15 amino acids. The CDR3 DNA is TGTGCCAGTAGGCCCAGCCTCAGGGACTACAATGAGCAGTTCTTC. It encodes CASRPSLRDYNEQFF.

The chain links TRBV3-1 (or the pseudogene TRBV3-2) to TRBJ2-6, with D unclear. CDR1 and CDR2 from the germline V gene are LGHDT and YNNKEL (reference sequence). Trimming pared 1 base from V and 2 bases from J, leaving 3 bases between. The CDR3 runs to 14 residues. CDR3 sequence (DNA): TGTGCCAGCAGCCAAGCGGCTGGGGCCAACGTCCTGACTTTC. Its translation: CASSQAAGANVLTF.

The chain uses TRBV27 and TRBJ2-1; 12 bases map to TRBD2. The CDR3 has 15 amino acids. Germline V CDR1 and CDR2: MNHEY, SMNVEV (reference sequence). J gave up 4 bases and V 4 bases, and 2 bases lay outside the gene matches. The DNA for the CDR3 is TGTGCCAGCAGTTCAGGACTAGCGGGATACAATGAGCAGTTCTTC. Protein product: CASSSGLAGYNEQFF.

For this clone: The sample contains more than one DNA sequence encoding this CDR3. V is TRBV7-2 and J is TRBJ2-1, with D possibly TRBD2 on 6 matching bases. Germline V gene sequence: CDR1 SGHTA, CDR2 FQGNSA. V lost 2 bases, J lost 6 bases, and 11 bases lay in between. The CDR3 runs 14 residues. CDR3 loop: CASSLSFGGNEQFF. CDR3 DNA sequence: TGTGCCAGCAGCTTAAGCTTCGGGGGCAATGAGCAGTTCTTC.

This clone was recorded once. The CDR3 DNA follows: TGTGCCAGTAGTATAGCCGGGACAGCATATGGCTACACCTTC. Translated: CASSIAGTAYGYTF. The chain links TRBV19 to TRBJ1-2, with 7 bases that match TRBD1. CDR1 and CDR2 from the germline V gene are LNHDA and SQIVND (reference sequence). The CDR3 covers 14 residues. V lost 1 base to trimming and J lost 5 bases; unmatched junction nucleotides: 4.

The CDR3, as DNA: TGTGCCACCAGAAACAGGGTCAACTATGGCTACACCTTC. This sequence encodes CATRNRVNYGYTF. The J gene is TRBJ1-2, the V gene TRBV12-3 or TRBV12-4; possible D gene TRBD1, 6 bases. The CDR3 contains 13 residues. V gave up 10 bases and J gave up 2 bases, with 14 bases separating them.

This chain uses TRBV6-5 with TRBJ1-4; TRBD1 matches at 7 bases. Germline values: CDR1 MNHEY, CDR2 SVGAGI. V gave up 0 bases and J gave up 5 bases; unmatched junction bases: 3. This CDR3 contains 15 residues. DNA of the CDR3: TGTGCCAGCAGTTACTCTCGGGACAGAAATGAAAAACTGTTTTTT. Residues: CASSYSRDRNEKLFF.

This clone was observed a handful of times. This chain connects TRBV12-3 or TRBV12-4 to TRBJ1-1; tentatively, D is TRBD1 (5 bases). The CDR3 extends over 12 amino acids. Trimming took off 2 bases at V and 13 bases at J, with 14 bases between the two ends. The CDR3 DNA sequence: TGTGCCAGCAGTTTAAAAGGACGGAGGGGTTTCTTT. Its translation is CASSLKGRRGFF.